Reported below is one T cell receptor (beta chain). Antigen: not known. The V end was cut by 5 bases, the J end by 4 bases, with 14 bases between. The germline V gene has CDR1 SEHNR and CDR2 FQNEAQ (reference sequence). The CDR3 extends over 14 amino acids. This sample stems from a study of cytomegalovirus exposure and HLA in healthy donors. The PCR had 60 Vbeta and 13 Jbeta primers. Per the authors' pipeline: Roughly 10 million shared chains were among the 65 million to 85 million unique TCR beta chains that a later analysis counted. Assay used: immunoSEQ multiplex PCR; TCRdb lists only in-frame clones, some missing. V and J calls and clone size follow that table, whereas D and trimming were derived from the DNA. The profile shows approximately 190,000 clones, around 75% of them singletons. Study observations and caveats: Exclusion applied to some V segments, including TRBV6-2 and TRBV6-3, as they were indistinguishable.

The sequenced sample was PBMCs. This receptor was obtained from a woman aged 25 to 39 in good health and CMV-seropositive. The chain has TRBV7-9 and TRBJ2-5; a weak D match, TRBD1 (6 bases). CDR3 amino acids: CASSRFRDTETQYF. The CDR3 DNA reads as TGTGCCAGCAGCAGATTCCGGGACACAGAGACCCAGTACTTC.